This TCR beta chain originates from a study of blood T cell repertoires in COVID-19. About the research overall: Donors in the United States, Italy and Spain gave samples during acute or convalescent COVID-19. In each case, the material was cDNA or gDNA derived from T cells, B-cell-depleted T cells, or PBMCs.

V shed 5 bases, J shed 2 bases, and the junction held 3 bases outside the gene matches. Germline loops: CDR1 SGHVS, CDR2 FQNEAQ. The CDR3 is 15 amino acids. Those enrolled in Seattle joined during active infection and were followed longitudinally afterward. Authors' processing steps: Reference gene primers were amplified, and this amplification served to estimate nucleated cell counts. Sequencing was performed with immunoSEQ multiplex PCR; in TCRdb, only in-frame clones are kept and a portion is missing. V, J and clone size were drawn from that table, and D and trimming were deduced from the DNA. The profile shows about 270,000 clones, 70% to 90% of them singletons.

This chain connects TRBV7-8 to TRBJ2-4; 10 bases match TRBD1. This receptor was identified in a woman aged 70-85 years with COVID-19, enrolled during active disease. Source material: peripheral blood. The CDR3 reads CASSRQGATKNIQYF. CDR3 sequence (DNA): TGTGCCAGCAGCCGACAGGGGGCAACCAAAAACATTCAGTACTTC.